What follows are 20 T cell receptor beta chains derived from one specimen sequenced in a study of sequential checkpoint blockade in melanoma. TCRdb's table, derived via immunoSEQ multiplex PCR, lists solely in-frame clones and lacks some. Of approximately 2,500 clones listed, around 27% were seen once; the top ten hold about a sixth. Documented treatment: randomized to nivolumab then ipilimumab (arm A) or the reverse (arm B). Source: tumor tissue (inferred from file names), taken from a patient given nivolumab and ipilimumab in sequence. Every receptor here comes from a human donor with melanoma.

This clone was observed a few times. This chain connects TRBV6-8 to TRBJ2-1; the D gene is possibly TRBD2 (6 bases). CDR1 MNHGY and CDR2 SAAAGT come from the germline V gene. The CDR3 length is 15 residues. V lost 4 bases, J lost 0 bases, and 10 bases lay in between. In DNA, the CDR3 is TGTGCCAGCAGTTTGGGGGGTCTCTCCTACAATGAGCAGTTCTTC. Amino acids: CASSLGGLSYNEQFF.

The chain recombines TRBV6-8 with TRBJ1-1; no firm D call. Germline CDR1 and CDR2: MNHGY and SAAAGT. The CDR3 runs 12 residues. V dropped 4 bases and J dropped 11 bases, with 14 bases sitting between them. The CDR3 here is CASSSEDLWAFF. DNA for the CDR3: TGTGCCAGCAGTTCAGAGGACTTATGGGCTTTCTTT.

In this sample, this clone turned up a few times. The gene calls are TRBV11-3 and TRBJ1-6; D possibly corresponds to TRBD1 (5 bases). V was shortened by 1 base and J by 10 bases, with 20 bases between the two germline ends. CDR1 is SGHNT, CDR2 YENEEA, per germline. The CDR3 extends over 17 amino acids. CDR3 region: CASSLGLGSARGSPLHF. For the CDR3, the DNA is TGTGCCAGCAGCTTAGGCCTTGGCTCCGCAAGGGGATCACCCCTCCACTTT.

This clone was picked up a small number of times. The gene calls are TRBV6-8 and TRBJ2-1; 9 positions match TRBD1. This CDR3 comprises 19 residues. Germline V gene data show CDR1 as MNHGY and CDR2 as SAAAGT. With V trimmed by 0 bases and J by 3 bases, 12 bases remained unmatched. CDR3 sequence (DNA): TGTGCCAGCAGTTACTCGAGGGGAATGTGGGGACAGGGCTACAATGAGCAGTTCTTC. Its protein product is CASSYSRGMWGQGYNEQFF.

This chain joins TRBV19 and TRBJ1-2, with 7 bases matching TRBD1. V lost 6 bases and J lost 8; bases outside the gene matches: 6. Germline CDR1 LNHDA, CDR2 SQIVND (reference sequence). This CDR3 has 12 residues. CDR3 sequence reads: CASSLTGVGYTF. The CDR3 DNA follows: TGTGCCAGTAGCTTAACAGGGGTCGGCTACACCTTC. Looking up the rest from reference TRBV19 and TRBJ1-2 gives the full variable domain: DGGITQSPKYLFRKEGQNVTLSCEQNLNHDAMYWYRQDPGQGLRLIYYSQIVNDFQKGDIAEGYSVSREKKESFPLTVTSAQKNPTAFYLCASSLTGVGYTFGSGTRLTVV.

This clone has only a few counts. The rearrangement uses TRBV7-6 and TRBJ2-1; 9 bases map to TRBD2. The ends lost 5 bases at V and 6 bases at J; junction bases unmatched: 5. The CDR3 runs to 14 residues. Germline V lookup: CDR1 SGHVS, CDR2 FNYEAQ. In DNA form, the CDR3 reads TGTGCCAGCAGCCTGGGCGGGGGGGCCAATGAGCAGTTCTTC. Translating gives CASSLGGGANEQFF.

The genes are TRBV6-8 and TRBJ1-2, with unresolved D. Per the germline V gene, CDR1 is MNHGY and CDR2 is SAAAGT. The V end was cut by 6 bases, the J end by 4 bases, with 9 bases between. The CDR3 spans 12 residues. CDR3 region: CASRESSYGYTF. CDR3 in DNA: TGTGCCAGCAGAGAGTCTTCCTATGGCTACACCTTC.

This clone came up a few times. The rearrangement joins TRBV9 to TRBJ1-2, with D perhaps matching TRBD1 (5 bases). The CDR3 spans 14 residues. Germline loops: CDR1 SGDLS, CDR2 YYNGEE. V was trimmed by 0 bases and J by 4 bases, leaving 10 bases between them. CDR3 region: CASSVAGEGYGYTF. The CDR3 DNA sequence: TGTGCCAGCAGCGTAGCGGGGGAGGGCTATGGCTACACCTTC.

CDR3 sequence: CASSQSLPDRSSYEQYF. The CDR3, as DNA: TGTGCCAGCAGCCAATCGCTGCCGGACAGGAGCTCCTACGAGCAGTACTTC. The chain combines TRBV11-3 with TRBJ2-7, with 7 nucleotides matching TRBD1. The CDR3 is 17 amino acids. V lost 5 bases, J lost 0 bases, and 13 bases stayed unmatched. CDR1 and CDR2 (germline): SGHNT, YENEEA.

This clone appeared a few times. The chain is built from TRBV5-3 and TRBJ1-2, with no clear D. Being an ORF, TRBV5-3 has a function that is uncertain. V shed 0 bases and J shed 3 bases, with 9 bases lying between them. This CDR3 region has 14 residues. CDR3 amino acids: CARSLDRPYYGYTF. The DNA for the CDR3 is TGTGCCAGAAGCTTGGACAGACCGTACTATGGCTACACCTTC.

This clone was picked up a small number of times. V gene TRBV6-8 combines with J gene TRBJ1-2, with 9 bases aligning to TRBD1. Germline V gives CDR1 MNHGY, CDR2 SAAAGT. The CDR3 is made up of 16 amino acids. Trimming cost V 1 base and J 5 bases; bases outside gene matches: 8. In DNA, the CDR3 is TGTGCCAGCAGTTACTGGGACAGGGTTGGAGTGTATGGCTACACCTTC. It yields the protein CASSYWDRVGVYGYTF.

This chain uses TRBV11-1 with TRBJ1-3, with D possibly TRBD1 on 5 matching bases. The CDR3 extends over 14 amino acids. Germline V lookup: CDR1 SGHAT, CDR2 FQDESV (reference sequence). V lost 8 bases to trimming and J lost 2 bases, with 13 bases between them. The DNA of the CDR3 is TGTGCCAGCTCGCCGGGGGGGGCTGGAAACACCATATATTTT. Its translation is CASSPGGAGNTIYF.

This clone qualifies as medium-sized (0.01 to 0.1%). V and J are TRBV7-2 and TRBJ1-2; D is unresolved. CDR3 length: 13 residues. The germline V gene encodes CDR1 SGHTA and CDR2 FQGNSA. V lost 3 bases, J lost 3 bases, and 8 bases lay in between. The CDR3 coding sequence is TGTGCCAGCAGCTTCTGGGATGACTATGGCTACACCTTC. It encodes CASSFWDDYGYTF.

In nucleotides, the CDR3 is TGTGCCTGGAGTGGTACAGGGGCCGGATCACCCCTCCACTTT. Translation: CAWSGTGAGSPLHF. The chain recombines TRBV30 with TRBJ1-6; 7 bases fit TRBD1. The length of the CDR3 is 14 residues. Germline V CDR1 and CDR2: GTSNPN, SVGIG (reference sequence). With 1 base clipped from V and 10 bases from J, the junction kept 7 bases outside the gene matches.

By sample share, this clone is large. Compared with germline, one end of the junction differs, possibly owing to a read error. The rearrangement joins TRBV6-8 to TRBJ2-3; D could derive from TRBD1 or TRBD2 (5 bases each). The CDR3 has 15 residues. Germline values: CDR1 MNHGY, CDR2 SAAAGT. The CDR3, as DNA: TGTGCCAGCAGTGACTCGGCAGGGACCACAGATACGCAGTATTTT. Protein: CASSDSAGTTDTQYF.

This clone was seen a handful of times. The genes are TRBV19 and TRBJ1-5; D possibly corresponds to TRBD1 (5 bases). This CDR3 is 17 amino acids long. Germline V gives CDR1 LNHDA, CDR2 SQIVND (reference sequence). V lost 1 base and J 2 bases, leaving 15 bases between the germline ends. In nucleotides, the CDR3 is TGTGCCAGTAGTATAGGGTACATAGGGGTACGCAATCAGCCCCAGCATTTT. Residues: CASSIGYIGVRNQPQHF.

CDR3 nucleotide sequence: TGCGCCAGCAGCTTGGGCGGACAGGGGTTCCAAGAGACCCAGTACTTC. Translation: CASSLGGQGFQETQYF. The V gene is TRBV5-1, the J gene TRBJ2-5; 9 bases align to TRBD1. Losses at the gene ends were 0 bases for V and 1 base for J; bases not matched to a gene: 4. This CDR3 has 16 amino acids. Per the germline V gene, CDR1 is SGHRS and CDR2 is YFSETQ.

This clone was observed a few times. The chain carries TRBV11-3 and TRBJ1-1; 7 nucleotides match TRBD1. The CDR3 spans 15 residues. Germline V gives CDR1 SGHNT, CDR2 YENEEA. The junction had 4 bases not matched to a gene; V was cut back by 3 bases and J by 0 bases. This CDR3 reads CASSLTGTMNTEAFF. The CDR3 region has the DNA TGTGCCAGCAGCTTGACAGGGACCATGAACACTGAAGCTTTCTTT. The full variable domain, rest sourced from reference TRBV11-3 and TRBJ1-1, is EAGVVQSPRYKIIEKKQPVAFWCNPISGHNTLYWYLQNLGQGPELLIRYENEEAVDDSQLPKDRFSAERLKGVDSTLKIQPAELGDSAVYLCASSLTGTMNTEAFFGQGTRLTVV.

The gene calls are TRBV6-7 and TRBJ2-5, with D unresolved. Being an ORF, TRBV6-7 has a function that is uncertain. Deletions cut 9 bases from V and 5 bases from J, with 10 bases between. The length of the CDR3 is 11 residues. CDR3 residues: CASARTETQYF. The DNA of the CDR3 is TGTGCCAGTGCCAGGACGGAGACCCAGTACTTC.

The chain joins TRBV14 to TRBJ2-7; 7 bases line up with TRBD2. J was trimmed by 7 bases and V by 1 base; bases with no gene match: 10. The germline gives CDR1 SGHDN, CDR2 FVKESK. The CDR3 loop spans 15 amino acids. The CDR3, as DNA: TGTGCCAGCAGCCAAGGGGGACCACGGGGGGAGGAGCAGTACTTC. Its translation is CASSQGGPRGEEQYF.